The rows below give T cell receptor beta chains drawn from one sample of a study of blood T cell repertoires in COVID-19. Sequenced by immunoSEQ multiplex PCR; TCRdb stores in-frame clones only, minus some. This sample has 400,000 or so clones; 89% occur once, and the top ten carry approximately 1.5%. Sequenced sample: peripheral blood. The receptors derive from a woman aged 40 to 50 with COVID-19, enrolled during active disease. The CDR3 runs from the conserved cysteine through the conserved F or W. A D gene is named only where the DNA matches it firmly. Expanded clones get a size class; other rows say once, few or many, or leave the size out.

>TRBJ1-1|-|TRBV6-5|-
TGTGCCAGCAGTTCTGATCGGGCAGGGTCAAGGGAAGCTTTCTTT
CASSSDRAGSREAFF
>TRBJ1-2|-|TRBV28|-
TGTGCCAGCAGATGGACAAGGGCGTCGAGTGGCTACACCTTC
CASRWTRASSGYTF
>TRBJ2-1|-|TRBV11-2|TRBD1
TGTGCCAGCAGACAGAGGGGGCCGAGGTTGCAGAATGAGCAGTTCTTC
CASRQRGPRLQNEQFF
>TRBJ1-5|-|TRBV3-1/TRBV3-2|-
TGTGCCAGCAGCCAATCAGTACGGTCAGGAAGAATAGGGCCCCAGCATTTT
CASSQSVRSGRIGPQHF
>TRBJ1-1|-|TRBV2|TRBD1
TGTGCCAGCAGTGACAGGGGGAGGAACACTGAAGCTTTCTTT
CASSDRGRNTEAFF
>TRBJ1-2|-|TRBV6-2/TRBV6-3|-
TGTGCCAGCAGTTACTCCGGACACCCACGGGGCTACACCTTC
CASSYSGHPRGYTF
>TRBJ2-1|-|TRBV5-1|TRBD2
TGCGCCAGCAGCTCGGGACTAGCGGGACCGGCCGGCAATGAGCAGTTCTTC
CASSSGLAGPAGNEQFF
>TRBJ1-5|-|TRBV5-6|-
TGTGCCAGCAGCTTCCGCAGGCAGGGCCGCAATCAGCCCCAGCATTTT
CASSFRRQGRNQPQHF
>TRBJ2-1|-|TRBV7-2|-
TGTGCCAGCAGCCCTTACAATGAGCAGTTCTTC
CASSPYNEQFF
>TRBJ2-1|-|TRBV19|TRBD2
TGTGCCAGTAGTTTATTAGCGGGGGCCTACAATGAGCAGTTCTTC
CASSLLAGAYNEQFF
>TRBJ1-2|-|TRBV28|-
TGTGCCAGCAGTTCTCCGACAGTTCACTATGGCTACACCTTC
CASSSPTVHYGYTF
>TRBJ1-1|few|TRBV10-3|-
TGTGCCATCAGTGAGGGACAGTGGGAACAAAGGGGAGCTTTCTTT
CAISEGQWEQRGAFF
>TRBJ1-1|-|TRBV7-9|-
TGTGCCAGCAGCATCGAGAAGAACACTGAAGCTTTCTTT
CASSIEKNTEAFF
>TRBJ2-3|-|TRBV5-1|-
TGCGCCAGCAGCGCCGGGACTCCAGCAGATACGCAGTATTTT
CASSAGTPADTQYF
>TRBJ1-2|-|TRBV6-5|-
TGTGCCAGCAGTTACCTAACGGGGTGGTATGGCTACACCTTC
CASSYLTGWYGYTF
>TRBJ1-6|-|TRBV27|-
TGTGCCAGCAGTGAGGGAGGCAGTGCCCTCCACTTT
CASSEGGSALHF
>TRBJ1-6|-|TRBV18|-
TGTGCCAGCTCCGGGACACCAAATTCACCCCTCCACTTT
CASSGTPNSPLHF
>TRBJ1-1|-|TRBV4-3|-
TGCGCCAGCAGCCAAGGGGACTTGACTAGTCAAGCTTTCTTT
CASSQGDLTSQAFF
>TRBJ2-1|few|TRBV14|-
TGTGCCAGCAGCGCACAGAACAATGAGCAGTTCTTC
CASSAQNNEQFF
>TRBJ1-2|-|TRBV27|-
TGTGCCAGCAGTTTATCAGCGTTTAACTATGGCTACACCTTC
CASSLSAFNYGYTF
>TRBJ1-6|-|TRBV27|-
TGTGCCAGTTGCGACTCGATAAATTCACCCCTCCACTTT
CASCDSINSPLHF
>TRBJ2-3|-|TRBV14|TRBD1
TGTGCCAGCAGCCAATCGGGTTTTGGGACAGCTATCACAGATACGCAGTATTTT
CASSQSGFGTAITDTQYF
>TRBJ1-1|-|TRBV7-2|-
TGTGCCAGCAGCTTAGCGCAGGCAGGATTGAACACTGAAGCTTTCTTT
CASSLAQAGLNTEAFF
>TRBJ1-1|-|TRBV7-2|-
TGTGCCAGCAGCCGGCCGGCGGGGACTGAAGCTTTCTTT
CASSRPAGTEAFF
>TRBJ1-5|-|TRBV5-1|-
TGCGCCAGCAGCTCGGAGGGTAGCAATCAGCCCCAGCATTTT
CASSSEGSNQPQHF
>TRBJ1-2|-|TRBV29-1|TRBD1
TGCAGCGTGGAGACAGGGGCTAACTATGGCTACACCTTC
CSVETGANYGYTF
>TRBJ2-1|-|TRBV7-8|TRBD1
TGTGCCAGCAGCAAGGACAGGGCCTTCTCCTACAATGAGCAGTTCTTC
CASSKDRAFSYNEQFF
>TRBJ2-2|-|TRBV25-1|TRBD2
TGTGCCAGCAGTGACCCCGGACTAGCGACGAACACCGGGGAGCTGTTTTTT
CASSDPGLATNTGELFF
>TRBJ1-2|-|TRBV27|TRBD1
TGTGCCAGCAGACCAGGACAGGGTTCGAGCTATGGCTACACCTTC
CASRPGQGSSYGYTF
>TRBJ1-3|-|TRBV10-3|-
TGTGCCATCAGTGAGCGCTGGACTCAATTCTCTGGAAACACCATATATTTT
CAISERWTQFSGNTIYF
>TRBJ2-7|-|TRBV5-1|TRBD2
TGCGCCAGCAGCTTGGATCTCCTCAGCGGGGGCGGGGACTTC
CASSLDLLSGGGDF
>TRBJ2-3|once|TRBV6-4|TRBD2
TGTGCCAGCAGCGCCGGGACTAGCGGAGAAGATACGCAGTATTTT
CASSAGTSGEDTQYF
>TRBJ2-7|-|TRBV27|-
TGTGCCAGCAGTTTAGGGGGACAATGGCGCTACGAGCAGTACTTC
CASSLGGQWRYEQYF
>TRBJ1-2|-|TRBV18|-
TGTGCCAGCTCACCCTACGGGGGGGAATATGGCTACACCTTC
CASSPYGGEYGYTF
>TRBJ1-5|once|TRBV9|-
TGTGCCAGCAGCGTCACAGGCTATAGCAATCAGCCCCAGCATTTT
CASSVTGYSNQPQHF
>TRBJ2-5|-|TRBV27|-
TGTGCCAGCAGCCCGGAGTCAGTTGGAGAGACCCAGTACTTC
CASSPESVGETQYF
>TRBJ1-2|-|TRBV29-1|TRBD1
TGCAGCGCGGGGAGGGACAGGGGGCAAGAAGGCTACACCTTC
CSAGRDRGQEGYTF
>TRBJ1-3|-|TRBV6-5|-
TGTGCCAGCAGTCCCGACAGCTACTCTGGAAACACCATATATTTT
CASSPDSYSGNTIYF
>TRBJ1-2|-|TRBV18|-
TGTGCCAGCTCACCAACAGGAATCACCTATGGCTACACCTTC
CASSPTGITYGYTF
>TRBJ1-2|-|TRBV3-1/TRBV3-2|-
TGTGCCAGCAGCCATAGGAGGGGAACGGCCTTC
CASSHRRGTAF
>TRBJ1-2|-|TRBV6-5|TRBD1
TGTGCCAGCAGTTACCTCCGGGTAGGGGGCAATGGCTACACCTTC
CASSYLRVGGNGYTF
>TRBJ1-6|few|TRBV28|TRBD1
TGTGCCAGCAGCCTCTCCGCGACAGGGGACCTCCACTTT
CASSLSATGDLHF
>TRBJ1-5|-|TRBV19|-
TGTGCCAGTAGGGACACAAGCAATCAGCCCCAGCATTTT
CASRDTSNQPQHF
>TRBJ1-4|few|TRBV28|TRBD1
TGTGTGGCAACAGGGGGTAAAAATGAAAAACTGTTTTTT
CVATGGKNEKLFF
>TRBJ2-3|-|TRBV4-1|-
TGCGCCAGCAGCCAAGATCGGTGGTACACAGATACGCAGTATTTT
CASSQDRWYTDTQYF
>TRBJ1-1|-|TRBV11-2|-
TGTGCCAGCAGCTTTAGGGAGGGTGGGACCACTGAAGCTTTCTTT
CASSFREGGTTEAFF
>TRBJ2-2|-|TRBV4-1|TRBD2
TGCGCCAGCAGCCATGGGACTAGCGGGGTCGCGAACACCGGGGAGCTGTTTTTT
CASSHGTSGVANTGELFF
>TRBJ1-4|-|TRBV5-1|TRBD1
TGCGCCAGCAGCTCGACAGGGGGAATTAATGAAAAACTGTTTTTT
CASSSTGGINEKLFF
>TRBJ2-1|-|TRBV14|TRBD1
TGTGCCAGCAGCCATGAAGTCCGGGACAGGGGGAACAATGAGCAGTTCTTC
CASSHEVRDRGNNEQFF
>TRBJ1-2|-|TRBV29-1|TRBD1
TGCAGCGCCAACCGCGGGGGACAGGCGCCAGACACCTTC
CSANRGGQAPDTF
>TRBJ2-7|-|TRBV10-3|TRBD1
TGTGCCATCAAGGAATTTCAGGGGGCCCCCTACGAGCAGTACTTC
CAIKEFQGAPYEQYF
>TRBJ2-5|-|TRBV11-3|TRBD2
TGTGCCAGCAGCTTAGATCCTAGCGGCCCGCAAGAGACCCAGTACTTC
CASSLDPSGPQETQYF
>TRBJ2-2|-|TRBV4-1|-
TGCGCCAGCAGCCAAGTGTGGCAGGGAACCGGGGAGCTGTTTTTT
CASSQVWQGTGELFF
>TRBJ1-4|-|TRBV29-1|-
TGCAGCGTTGAGAAGCCAGGCAATGAAAAACTGTTTTTT
CSVEKPGNEKLFF
>TRBJ2-7|-|TRBV5-1|TRBD1
TGCGCCAGCAGATTGGTTTGGACAGGGGTGAACGAGCAGTACTTC
CASRLVWTGVNEQYF
>TRBJ2-5|-|TRBV7-6|-
TGTGCCAGCAGCTTAGCCCCGGGACAAGTGGCTGAGACCCAGTACTTC
CASSLAPGQVAETQYF
>TRBJ1-2|-|TRBV18|TRBD1
TGTGCCAGCTCACCCTCTCGGGACAGCAACTATGGCTACACCTTC
CASSPSRDSNYGYTF
>TRBJ1-4|-|TRBV7-6|TRBD1
TGTGCCAGCAGCCCTTACAGGGGCCAGAATGAAAAACTGTTTTTT
CASSPYRGQNEKLFF
>TRBJ1-2|-|TRBV30|TRBD1
TGTGCCTGGAGCCGGGACAGGGCTAACTATGGCTACACCTTC
CAWSRDRANYGYTF
>TRBJ1-4|-|TRBV7-2|TRBD1
TGTGCCAGCAGCTTGGACAGGGCGCGGAATGAAAAACTGTTTTTT
CASSLDRARNEKLFF